A selection of T cell receptor beta chains follows, all from one sample in a study of blood T cells in healthy people across ages. MiXCR was run by TCRdb on the 5' RACE reads, yielding one entry per CDR3 protein. The sample consists of around 1,500,000 distinct CDR3 sequences, 42% of them appearing once. The specimen sequenced was blood. The receptors shown here come from a woman aged 18-29 years in good health. Both conserved end residues are part of each CDR3. Each record gives: V gene, D gene, clone size, J gene, CDR3 DNA, CDR3 protein. D genes are given only for firm matches. Rows give clone size only sometimes, using once, few, many, or a class for an expanded clone.

>TRBV20-1|NA|few|TRBJ2-5
TGCAGTGCTAGGAGGGAGGCAGAGACCCAGTACTTC
CSARREAETQYF
>TRBV2|TRBD1|NA|TRBJ1-1
TGTGCCAGCAGTGACGGGACAGGGGGGCGGGGTGAAGCTTTCTTT
CASSDGTGGRGEAFF
>TRBV21-1|NA|NA|TRBJ2-5
TGTGCCAGCAGGGGGATACTAGCGGGGGGCCAAGAGACCCAGTACTTC
CASRGILAGGQETQYF
>TRBV6-5|TRBD2|NA|TRBJ2-3
TGTGCCAGCAGTTACGGCCTGGGGAGACTAGCGGATAGCACAGATACGCAGTATTTT
CASSYGLGRLADSTDTQYF
>TRBV20-1|TRBD1|few|TRBJ1-2
TGCAGTGCTTCCCCGGGACAGGGTTCTTATCCCCTCTATGGCTACACCTTC
CSASPGQGSYPLYGYTF
>TRBV20-1|NA|few|TRBJ2-1
TGCAGTGCTTTAAAGGGGGACAATGAGCAGTTCTTC
CSALKGDNEQFF
>TRBV30|NA|NA|TRBJ1-1
TGTGCCTGGAGTGTAGGGGGTTTGGAAGCTTTCTTT
CAWSVGGLEAFF
>TRBV10-2|NA|NA|TRBJ2-7
TGCGCCAGCAGTGAGTTTGAGGGGGAGCAGTACTTC
CASSEFEGEQYF
>TRBV6-5|NA|NA|TRBJ1-5
TGTGCCAGCAGTTTCATGGGGTACAATCAGCCCCAGCATTTT
CASSFMGYNQPQHF
>TRBV10-3|TRBD2|few|TRBJ2-3
TGTGCCATCCGCCCTAGCGGAGAGGCGGATACGCAGTATTTT
CAIRPSGEADTQYF
>TRBV5-1|NA|NA|TRBJ2-7
TGCGCCAGCAGCTCTACCTACAATGAGCAGTACTTC
CASSSTYNEQYF
>TRBV6-1|TRBD1|NA|TRBJ2-7
TGTGCCAGCAGACCACACCGAAAGGACAGGGGGTGGTACGAGCAGTACTTC
CASRPHRKDRGWYEQYF
>TRBV5-8|NA|NA|TRBJ2-3
TGTGCCAGCAGCTTGGCAGGACGAGCAGCCACAGATACGCAGTATTTT
CASSLAGRAATDTQYF
>TRBV5-1|TRBD2|few|TRBJ2-7
TGCGCCAGCAGCTCGACTAGCGGGAGTATCGAGCAGTACTTC
CASSSTSGSIEQYF
>TRBV6-1|NA|NA|TRBJ2-4
TGTGCCAGCAATGGGGGAGAGCAGTACTTC
CASNGGEQYF
>TRBV11-2|NA|NA|TRBJ1-2
TGTGCCAGCAGCTTAGATCGTTCCAGTGGGGACCCCACCTATGGCTACACCTTC
CASSLDRSSGDPTYGYTF
>TRBV12-5|TRBD1|NA|TRBJ2-7
TGTGCTAGTGGTTTGGTACGGGACAGATACAATGAGCAGTACTTC
CASGLVRDRYNEQYF
>TRBV27|NA|NA|TRBJ2-7
TGTGCCAGCAGTTTACTCGTTTCCTCCTACGAGCAGTACTTC
CASSLLVSSYEQYF
>TRBV5-1|NA|few|TRBJ1-2
TGCGCCAGCAGCTTGGAGCCTCCCCCTAACTATGGCTACACCTTC
CASSLEPPPNYGYTF
>TRBV27|NA|NA|TRBJ2-2
TGTGCCAGCAGAGACCCAGGGCCCGGGGAGCTGTTTTTT
CASRDPGPGELFF
>TRBV12-3/TRBV12-4|TRBD1|few|TRBJ1-4
TGTGCCAGCAGTCGATACCGGGACAGTGAAAACGGGCATGAAAAACTGTTTTTT
CASSRYRDSENGHEKLFF
>TRBV5-1|TRBD1|NA|TRBJ1-1
TGCGCCAGCAGCCGTGAGACAGGGCTCATGAACACTGAAGCTTTCTTT
CASSRETGLMNTEAFF
>TRBV10-3|NA|NA|TRBJ2-1
TGTGCCATCAGCCCCGTCGGGGACAATGAGCAGTTCTTC
CAISPVGDNEQFF
>TRBV14|TRBD2|NA|TRBJ2-1
TGTGCCAGCAGCCAAGACCGGGACCCGGTGACTAGCGCCTACAATGAGCAGTTCTTC
CASSQDRDPVTSAYNEQFF
>TRBV11-1|NA|NA|TRBJ1-1
TGTGCCAGCAGCATAACAGCGAACACTGAAGCTTTCTTT
CASSITANTEAFF
>TRBV12-3/TRBV12-4|NA|NA|TRBJ2-1
TGTGCCAGCACCTTTGGAGGGAAAATAAGCATCGATGAGCAGTTCTTC
CASTFGGKISIDEQFF
>TRBV11-2|NA|NA|TRBJ2-2
TGTGCCAGCAGCTGGTTGAGGGGTTCGAACACCGGGGAGCTGTTTTTT
CASSWLRGSNTGELFF
>TRBV20-1|NA|few|TRBJ2-5
TGCAGTGCTAGGGGTGATAGGTCAGCTCAAGAGACCCAGTACTTC
CSARGDRSAQETQYF
>TRBV6-5|TRBD1|few|TRBJ2-7
TGTGCCAGCAGTGAACAGGGGGGAAACTCCTACGAGCAGTACTTC
CASSEQGGNSYEQYF
>TRBV20-1|NA|few|TRBJ2-7
TGCAGTGCTAGGGCCCGCGTGAGCTACGAGCAGTACTTC
CSARARVSYEQYF